Each of the 13 T cell receptor beta chains below was sequenced from the same sample in a study of T cells in Graves' hyperthyroidism and ophthalmopathy. RNA transcripts provided the source from which TCR beta CDR3 regions were amplified. The TCR CDR3 was amplified in a first-round RT-PCR using the HTBI primer set. TCRdb re-derived calls from the multiplex PCR reads in MiXCR, one entry per CDR3 protein. The sample holds hundreds of thousands of distinct CDR3 sequences, 15% to 20% seen once. Sequencing was performed on blood. The receptors come from a woman under 30 with Graves' ophthalmopathy.

This clonotype was seen a handful of times. This chain links TRBV12-3 or TRBV12-4 with TRBJ2-6; D uncertain. The CDR3 sequence is 14 residues long. Deletions cut 7 bases from V and 1 base from J, with 8 bases between. Here the CDR3 reads CASKKGSGANVLTF. The CDR3 DNA is TGTGCCAGCAAGAAAGGGTCTGGGGCCAACGTCCTGACTTTC.

The table lists this clonotype with a few counts. The chain employs TRBV6-1 and TRBJ1-1, with no clear D. Germline V gives CDR1 MNHNS, CDR2 SASEGT. This CDR3 region has 14 residues. V shed 5 bases and J shed 2 bases, with 12 bases lying between them. CDR3 DNA: TGTGCCAGCAGTAGTGCTTGGCCAAACACTGAAGCTTTCTTT. This codes for CASSSAWPNTEAFF.

This clonotype was detected many times. V usage is TRBV5-8 and J usage is TRBJ1-1, with D hard to call. Germline CDR1 SGHTS, CDR2 YDEGEE. There are 15 residues in the CDR3. V lost 4 bases and J 3 bases, leaving 16 bases between the germline ends. The DNA of the CDR3 is TGTGCCAGCAGCGGTGACCATGGCTGGGACACTGAAGCTTTCTTT. Protein sequence: CASSGDHGWDTEAFF.

The sample holds a few counts of this clonotype. This sequence joins TRBV7-9 and TRBJ1-2, with 8 bases matching TRBD1. Per germline, CDR1 SEHNR and CDR2 FQNEAQ (reference sequence). Germline trimming cut 5 bases from V and 13 bases from J; bases unmatched to any gene: 9. This CDR3 comprises 12 residues. This chain's CDR3 is CASSIWTGSLTF. Written as DNA, the CDR3 is TGTGCCAGCAGCATATGGACAGGGTCCCTCACCTTC.

This clonotype has at least ten counts. At one of its ends the junction is not consistent with the germline gene, which may arise from a read error. The V call is TRBV7-7, the J call TRBJ2-1; 10 positions agree with TRBD2. The germline gives CDR1 SSHAT, CDR2 FNYEAQ (reference sequence). The CDR3 contains 13 residues. The CDR3 nucleotides read TGTGCTAGCAGTACTAGCGGGGAAGGTGAGCAGTTCTTC. Amino acid sequence: CASSTSGEGEQFF.

This clonotype was observed many times. The chain recombines TRBV27 with TRBJ2-3; D might be TRBD1 (6 bases). The germline V and J ends were trimmed by 5 bases and 6 bases, with 18 bases remaining between them. In germline, CDR1 is MNHEY, CDR2 SMNVEV (reference sequence). CDR3 length: 15 residues. The CDR3 here is CASSPSPTGGDTQYF. The CDR3 region has the DNA TGTGCCAGCAGTCCCTCCCCGACAGGCGGGGATACGCAGTATTTT.

V gene TRBV7-9 combines with J gene TRBJ2-1, with 7 bases lining up with TRBD1. This CDR3 contains 15 residues. The V and J ends lost 0 bases and 3 bases, in that order; junction bases with no gene match: 2. Germline CDR1 reads SEHNR; CDR2 reads FQNEAQ (reference sequence). As DNA, the CDR3 is TGTGCCAGCAGCTTAGCGGGACAGCACTACAATGAGCAGTTCTTC. This translates into CASSLAGQHYNEQFF. Together with reference TRBV7-9 and TRBJ2-1, the CDR3 gives the full variable domain: DTGVSQNPRHKITKRGQNVTFRCDPISEHNRLYWYRQTLGQGPEFLTYFQNEAQLEKSRLLSDRFSAERPKGSFSTLEIQRTEQGDSAMYLCASSLAGQHYNEQFFGPGTRLTVL.

In this sample, this clonotype turned up many times. The rearrangement uses TRBV30 and TRBJ1-3; D is ambiguous. CDR3 size: 11 residues. The V gene lost 4 bases and the J gene lost 4 bases, with 5 bases spanning the gap. The germline CDR1 and CDR2 sequences are GTSNPN and SVGIG (reference sequence). CDR3 sequence reads: CAWNTGNTIYF. In DNA, the CDR3 is TGTGCCTGGAATACGGGAAACACCATATATTTT. Full variable domain (rest looked up from reference TRBV30 and TRBJ1-3): SQTIHQWPATLVQPVGSPLSLECTVEGTSNPNLYWYRQAAGRGLQLLFYSVGIGQISSEVPQNLSASRPQDRQFILSSKKLLLSDSGFYLCAWNTGNTIYFGEGSWLTVV.

This clonotype has ten or more counts. The genes are TRBV20-1 and TRBJ2-7; D unclear. Germline values: CDR1 DFQATT, CDR2 SNEGSKA (reference sequence). The CDR3 loop spans 13 amino acids. Trimming took 3 bases from V and 6 from J, leaving 15 bases between them. DNA for the CDR3: TGCAGTGCTAGCTTAGACGGTAGGTCCGAGCAGTACTTC. It translates to CSASLDGRSEQYF.

This clonotype was found many times. The chain is built from TRBV5-1 and TRBJ1-5, with D possibly matching TRBD1 (6 bases). The V gene's germline CDR1 is SGHRS and CDR2 YFSETQ. The V end lost 0 bases, the J end lost 0 bases, and 19 bases lay between the germline ends. The CDR3 has 19 amino acids. For the CDR3, the DNA is TGCGCCAGCAGCTTGGAAGAACGGACAGCCGTTTATAGCAATCAGCCCCAGCATTTT. Protein: CASSLEERTAVYSNQPQHF.

This clonotype appeared many times. The rearrangement uses TRBV20-1 and TRBJ2-3; 7 nucleotides match TRBD1. CDR3 length: 14 residues. CDR1 and CDR2 from the germline V gene are DFQATT and SNEGSKA (reference sequence). The CDR3 sequence: CRAGGQLFTDTQYF. DNA for the CDR3: TGCAGAGCTGGGGGACAGCTCTTCACAGATACGCAGTATTTT.

This clonotype was counted a few times. This chain connects TRBV5-1 to TRBJ2-3; 9 bases map to TRBD2. The CDR3 loop spans 16 amino acids. J lost 6 bases, V lost 4 bases, and 12 bases had no gene match. Germline CDR1 SGHRS, CDR2 YFSETQ. CDR3 bases: TGCGCCAGCAGCCTAGGACTAGCGCCCGAAACGGATACGCAGTATTTT. Translating it yields CASSLGLAPETDTQYF.

Ten or more counts support this clonotype. V and J are TRBV7-8 and TRBJ1-4; TRBD1 matches at 8 bases. The junction had 9 bases not matched to a gene; V was cut back by 5 bases and J by 7 bases. The CDR3 is made up of 15 amino acids. The germline V gene has CDR1 SGHVS and CDR2 FQNEAQ. CDR3 nucleotide sequence: TGTGCCAGCAGCAAATGGACAGGGCGGGGTGAAAAACTGTTTTTT. This translates into CASSKWTGRGEKLFF.